The TCR beta chain under discussion was sequenced for a study of T cell repertoires in aging, cancer and after chemotherapy. About the research overall: Donors were grouped into six age bands spanning 30 or younger through 70 or older. The whole study produced a dataset of about 8.8 million TCR reads. Study outcomes and limitations: Age-matched healthy donors had significantly more diverse, less clonal blood TCR repertoires than untreated cancer patients. The repertoire data cannot show anything about immunological memory following chemotherapy.

Germline CDR1 and CDR2: SGHNT and YYREEE (reference sequence). The CDR3 extends over 13 amino acids. TCR beta rearrangements were amplified from peripheral blood genomic DNA. For this clonotype: Its specificity is unknown. The junction shows a germline mismatch at one end, possibly a read error.

Rearranged V-D-J TRB sequences were amplified with a mixed TRB-A/B primer pool. TCRdb used MiXCR to reprocess the multiplex PCR reads, holding one entry per CDR3 protein. The sample has about 5,100 distinct CDR3 sequences; 27% are singletons. This clonotype was obtained from a human donor with a solid tumor. The sample was blood. The V call is TRBV5-4, the J call TRBJ2-7; 7 nucleotides agree with TRBD1. The CDR3 DNA reads TGTGCCAGCAGTTTGGGACAGTTTTACGAGCAGTACTTC. It is translated as CASSLGQFYEQYF.